The 30 T cell receptor beta chains in this list originate from one sample, sequenced in a study of blood T cell repertoires in COVID-19. Assay used: immunoSEQ multiplex PCR; TCRdb lists only in-frame clones, some missing. There are a few hundred thousand clones in the sample; 75% to 90% occur only once, and around 9% lies in the top ten. Specimen: PBMCs or T cells enriched from blood (not recorded which). The receptor source for this set is a man aged 35 to 55 who had recovered from COVID-19.

V and J are TRBV4-1 and TRBJ2-7; TRBD2 matches 8 bases. This CDR3 has 15 residues. V was clipped by 0 bases and J by 8 bases; unmatched bases: 9. CDR1 is MGHRA and CDR2 is YSYEKL in the germline V gene. CDR3 in amino acids: CASSQDSGTSSQQYF. CDR3 bases: TGCGCCAGCAGCCAAGATTCAGGGACTAGTAGCCAGCAGTACTTC.

This clone was picked up one time. The V call is TRBV6-5, the J call TRBJ2-7; tentatively, D is TRBD1 (6 bases). The V end lost 4 bases, the J end lost 2 bases, and 12 bases lay between the germline ends. CDR1 and CDR2 from the germline V gene are MNHEY and SVGAGI. The CDR3 covers 14 residues. CDR3 bases: TGTGCCAGCAGTTCCTCCGGACAGACCTACGAGCAGTACTTC. Translation: CASSSSGQTYEQYF.

This rearrangement joins TRBV30 to TRBJ1-5; D remains unclear. The CDR3 totals 13 residues. Germline-derived CDR1 and CDR2 are GTSNPN and SVGIG (reference sequence). V was shortened by 2 bases and J by 4 bases, with 9 bases between the two germline ends. The CDR3 coding sequence is TGTGCCTGGAGTTCTGGACTAAATCAGCCCCAGCATTTT. It translates to CAWSSGLNQPQHF.

V and J are TRBV7-6 and TRBJ2-3; TRBD2 matches at 7 bases. Germline-derived CDR1 and CDR2 are SGHVS and FNYEAQ. This CDR3 region has 15 residues. V trimming: 5 bases; J trimming: 0 bases; junction bases outside the gene matches: 5. This chain's CDR3 is CASSPSGVSTDTQYF. CDR3 DNA: TGTGCCAGCAGCCCCAGCGGGGTGAGCACAGATACGCAGTATTTT.

J is TRBJ1-3 and V is TRBV4-1; 7 bases match TRBD1. Looked up from germline, CDR1 is MGHRA and CDR2 is YSYEKL. The junction had 5 bases not matched to a gene; V was cut back by 6 bases and J by 3 bases. The CDR3 is made up of 14 amino acids. CDR3 residues: CASSPTGSGNTIYF. CDR3 DNA sequence: TGCGCCAGCAGTCCGACAGGGAGTGGAAACACCATATATTTT.

J is TRBJ1-2 and V is TRBV6-5; D perhaps matches TRBD1 (5 bases). Germline V gives CDR1 MNHEY, CDR2 SVGAGI. With 8 bases removed from V and 4 bases from J, the gap between germline ends came to 14 bases. The CDR3 contains 13 residues. CDR3: CASYPGGFYGYTF. CDR3 nucleotides: TGTGCCAGCTACCCCGGGGGGTTCTATGGCTACACCTTC.

The chain couples TRBV12-5 to TRBJ2-5, with 9 bases identical to TRBD2. With 6 bases clipped from V and 3 bases from J, the junction kept 8 bases outside the gene matches. This CDR3 is 15 amino acids long. Germline CDR1 reads LGHNT; CDR2 reads FRNRAP. DNA for the CDR3: TGTGCTAGTGGCCGGCTAGCGGGGACCGAAGAGACCCAGTACTTC. It encodes CASGRLAGTEETQYF.

The rearrangement uses TRBV29-1 and TRBJ2-2; D is possibly TRBD1 (6 bases). The V gene lost 7 bases and the J gene lost 11 bases, with 23 bases spanning the gap. The CDR3 loop spans 14 amino acids. Germline V gives CDR1 SQVTM, CDR2 ANQGSEA. In DNA, the CDR3 is TGCAGCGCCGGGACATCCACCGACCGCATTGAGCTGTTTTTT. Its translation: CSAGTSTDRIELFF.

CDR3 DNA sequence: TGTGCCAGCAGATCAGGGTCTGGCTATGGCTACACCTTC. It specifies CASRSGSGYGYTF. The V and J genes are TRBV27 and TRBJ1-2, with a tentative D call TRBD1 (5 bases). Trimming took 6 bases from V and 4 from J, leaving 12 bases between them. Germline loops: CDR1 MNHEY, CDR2 SMNVEV (reference sequence). The CDR3 contains 13 residues.

The chain is built from TRBV9 and TRBJ1-4; D unclear. With 5 bases removed from V and 3 bases from J, the gap between germline ends came to 29 bases. The CDR3 is 20 amino acids. Germline V CDR1 and CDR2: SGDLS, YYNGEE. CDR3 sequence: CASSSRTGTGIMGSNEKLFF. In nucleotides, the CDR3 is TGTGCCAGCAGTTCTAGGACCGGAACGGGGATCATGGGATCTAATGAAAAACTGTTTTTT.

The chain couples TRBV6-5 to TRBJ2-5; 8 bases are a match to TRBD2. Germline V gene lookup returns CDR1 MNHEY and CDR2 SVGAGI. The V segment lost 2 bases and the J segment 0 bases; nucleotides outside the gene matches: 2. This CDR3 contains 15 residues. CDR3 sequence reads: CASSYDSGDQETQYF. CDR3 sequence (DNA): TGTGCCAGCAGTTACGATAGCGGGGACCAAGAGACCCAGTACTTC.

The chain combines TRBV7-3 with TRBJ2-3, with D possibly being TRBD2 (6 bases). The CDR3 is made up of 14 amino acids. With 5 bases removed from V and 9 bases from J, the gap between germline ends came to 18 bases. Germline CDR1 is SGHTA and CDR2 is FQGTGA. The CDR3 nucleotides read TGTGCCAGCAGCCCCGGGACTGGACCGGGAACGCAGTATTTT. The encoded protein is CASSPGTGPGTQYF.

The gene calls are TRBV7-8 and TRBJ1-1; no reliable D call. CDR1 and CDR2 from the germline V gene are SGHVS and FQNEAQ. The CDR3 has 14 amino acids. V dropped 0 bases and J dropped 2 bases, with 7 bases sitting between them. The CDR3 nucleotides read TGTGCCAGCAGCTTAGCGCCGGGAAACACTGAAGCTTTCTTT. It translates to CASSLAPGNTEAFF.

The J gene is TRBJ1-5, the V gene TRBV5-1; D may be TRBD1 (5 bases). Germline CDR1 SGHRS, CDR2 YFSETQ. The CDR3 contains 13 residues. Between the trimmed V and J ends, which lost 0 bases and 5 bases, there was a span of 6 bases. CDR3 DNA sequence: TGCGCCAGCAGCTTGGAGGGGTATCAGCCCCAGCATTTT. It encodes CASSLEGYQPQHF.

The rearrangement links TRBV9 to TRBJ2-7; unclear D gene. This CDR3 has 15 amino acids. Trimming pared 0 bases from V and 0 bases from J, leaving 10 bases between. The germline V gene encodes CDR1 SGDLS and CDR2 YYNGEE. The chain's CDR3 is CASSVDSSRSYEQYF. DNA of the CDR3: TGTGCCAGCAGCGTAGATAGCAGCCGCTCCTACGAGCAGTACTTC.

Of note for this clone: The same CDR3 also results from other DNA sequences found in this sample. The chain combines TRBV7-9 with TRBJ2-3; TRBD1 is a possible D gene (5 bases). There are 15 residues in the CDR3. Germline-derived CDR1 and CDR2 are SEHNR and FQNEAQ (reference sequence). Between the trimmed V and J ends, which lost 0 bases and 1 base, there was a span of 8 bases. Written as DNA, the CDR3 is TGTGCCAGCAGCTTAGCAGGGGCGCGCACAGATACGCAGTATTTT. It encodes CASSLAGARTDTQYF.

The chain links TRBV9 to TRBJ1-4; possibly TRBD1 for D (5 bases). The CDR3 is 14 residues long. V dropped 4 bases and J dropped 3 bases, with 10 bases sitting between them. Germline V gives CDR1 SGDLS, CDR2 YYNGEE. CDR3 region: CASSTGGANEKLFF. CDR3 coding DNA: TGTGCCAGCAGCACTGGGGGGGCTAATGAAAAACTGTTTTTT.

The chain recombines TRBV12-3 or TRBV12-4 with TRBJ1-2; 7 nucleotides line up with TRBD1. Losses at the gene ends were 8 bases for V and 2 bases for J; bases not matched to a gene: 5. The CDR3 spans 13 residues. The chain's CDR3 is CASRQGVNYGYTF. CDR3 sequence (DNA): TGTGCCAGCCGACAGGGCGTCAACTATGGCTACACCTTC.

The chain uses TRBV4-1 and TRBJ2-3, with 11 bases identical to TRBD2. Germline CDR1 and CDR2: MGHRA and YSYEKL. The CDR3 contains 17 residues. J gave up 4 bases and V 3 bases, and 9 bases lay outside the gene matches. The CDR3 loop is CASSHLLAGVSADTQYF. CDR3 DNA sequence: TGCGCCAGCAGCCATCTACTAGCGGGAGTAAGTGCAGATACGCAGTATTTT.

This rearrangement joins TRBV19 to TRBJ2-1; 7 bases line up with TRBD1. J lost 2 bases, V lost 5 bases, and 12 bases had no gene match. The CDR3 covers 17 residues. Germline V gene sequence: CDR1 LNHDA, CDR2 SQIVND (reference sequence). The CDR3 reads CASSLGLRQGTYNEQFF. CDR3 in DNA: TGTGCCAGTAGTCTGGGCCTTAGACAGGGCACCTACAATGAGCAGTTCTTC.

J is TRBJ2-1 and V is TRBV4-2; 7 nucleotides line up with TRBD1. CDR1 is LGHNA, CDR2 YNFKEQ, per germline. The CDR3 runs to 16 residues. V lost 4 bases to trimming and J lost 0 bases; unmatched junction nucleotides: 6. The DNA of the CDR3 is TGTGCCAGCAGCCGGGACAGTTACCGCTCCTACAATGAGCAGTTCTTC. As protein: CASSRDSYRSYNEQFF.

The V gene is TRBV9, the J gene TRBJ1-6; unclear D gene. The CDR3 extends over 14 amino acids. V shed 0 bases and J shed 8 bases, with 9 bases lying between them. Germline values: CDR1 SGDLS, CDR2 YYNGEE. Written as DNA, the CDR3 is TGTGCCAGCAGCGTAGGGTCTCGGGATTCACCCCTCCACTTT. As protein: CASSVGSRDSPLHF.

This clone has a handful of counts. V is TRBV24-1 and J is TRBJ1-6; no definite D call. V lost 9 bases and J 0 bases, leaving 20 bases between the germline ends. Per the germline V gene, CDR1 is KGHDR and CDR2 is SFDVKD. The CDR3 sequence is 18 residues long. CDR3 bases: TGTGCCACCTTTGGCCCCGGGGAGGCGGGCTCCTATAATTCACCCCTCCACTTT. Protein product: CATFGPGEAGSYNSPLHF.

J is TRBJ1-6 and V is TRBV7-9; D is possibly TRBD1 (5 bases). V dropped 0 bases and J dropped 6 bases, with 9 bases sitting between them. There are 15 residues in the CDR3. Germline CDR1 SEHNR, CDR2 FQNEAQ (reference sequence). CDR3 DNA sequence: TGTGCCAGCAGCTTAGCGGGGCGGAGTAATTCACCCCTCCACTTT. Residues: CASSLAGRSNSPLHF.

This clone came up a few times. The rearrangement links TRBV4-2 to TRBJ1-1; D possibly corresponds to TRBD1 (5 bases). The length of the CDR3 is 14 residues. Germline V gene sequence: CDR1 LGHNA, CDR2 YNFKEQ. V dropped 0 bases and J dropped 3 bases, with 8 bases sitting between them. DNA of the CDR3: TGTGCCAGCAGCCAAGAAGGGGCGTACACTGAAGCTTTCTTT. This translates into CASSQEGAYTEAFF.

V is TRBV24-1 and J is TRBJ2-6, with TRBD1 matching over 10 bases. This CDR3 comprises 17 residues. Germline V lookup: CDR1 KGHDR, CDR2 SFDVKD. V lost 6 bases to trimming and J lost 3 bases; unmatched junction nucleotides: 7. As DNA, the CDR3 is TGTGCCACCAGTATGGGGACAGGGGTTCGTGGGGCCAACGTCCTGACTTTC. Its translation is CATSMGTGVRGANVLTF.

The chain links TRBV25-1 to TRBJ1-3, with 8 bases that match TRBD1. The germline CDR1 and CDR2 sequences are MGHDK and SYGVNS. V was pared by 4 bases and J by 4 bases, with 3 bases of the junction left unmatched. There are 14 residues in the CDR3. DNA for the CDR3: TGTGCCAGCAGTGGGACAGGGCAAGGAAACACCATATATTTT. It yields the protein CASSGTGQGNTIYF.

The CDR3 here is CASSFRGRALGDEQFF. CDR3 nucleotide sequence: TGCGCCAGCAGCTTCCGCGGGAGGGCCCTCGGAGATGAGCAGTTCTTC. The rearrangement joins TRBV5-1 to TRBJ2-1; 9 bases line up with TRBD2. V dropped 2 bases and J dropped 8; count of bases not matched to a gene: 11. This CDR3 is 16 amino acids long. CDR1 and CDR2 from the germline V gene are SGHRS and YFSETQ.

Note on this clone: The same CDR3 is also encoded by other DNA sequences in this sample. V usage is TRBV27 and J usage is TRBJ1-2, with D tentatively TRBD1 (5 bases). V shed 2 bases and J shed 4 bases, with 11 bases lying between them. CDR3 length equals 14 residues. CDR1 MNHEY and CDR2 SMNVEV come from the germline V gene (reference sequence). The CDR3 sequence: CASSLNGGGYGYTF. In DNA, the CDR3 is TGTGCCAGCAGTTTAAACGGGGGGGGCTATGGCTACACCTTC.

V is TRBV10-1 and J is TRBJ1-6; 7 positions agree with TRBD1. Per germline, CDR1 WNHNN and CDR2 SYGVQD (reference sequence). The CDR3 length is 14 residues. V shed 2 bases and J 8 bases; nucleotides not matched to a gene: 3. CDR3 DNA: TGCGCCAGCAGTGAGGACAGGGTCCATTCACCCCTCCACTTT. The encoded protein is CASSEDRVHSPLHF.